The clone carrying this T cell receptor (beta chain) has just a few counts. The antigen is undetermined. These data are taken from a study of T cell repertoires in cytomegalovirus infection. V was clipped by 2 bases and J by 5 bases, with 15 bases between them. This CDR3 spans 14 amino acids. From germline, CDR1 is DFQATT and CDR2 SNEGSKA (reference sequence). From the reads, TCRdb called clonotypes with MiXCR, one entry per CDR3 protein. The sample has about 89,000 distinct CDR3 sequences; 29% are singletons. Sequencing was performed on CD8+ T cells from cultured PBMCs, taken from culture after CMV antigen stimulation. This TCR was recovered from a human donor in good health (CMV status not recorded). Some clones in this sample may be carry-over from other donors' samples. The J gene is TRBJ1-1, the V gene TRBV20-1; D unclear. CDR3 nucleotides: TGCAGTGCTAGACCTTGGGGTTCAAATACTGAAGCTTTCTTT. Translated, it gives CSARPWGSNTEAFF.